This T cell receptor beta chain originates from a study of cytomegalovirus exposure and HLA in healthy donors. General study points: Analysis was carried out at a later point, and it linked a missense DCLRE1C variant to TCR beta V- and J-gene trimming. The majority of TCR sequences were rare, yet some public TCRs appeared in many donors.

Primers: 60 Vbeta forward and 13 Jbeta reverse. Data came from immunoSEQ multiplex PCR; TCRdb stores just in-frame clones and leaves some out. The sample holds some 140,000 clones; around four fifths are singletons and the top ten take 4% to 5.5%. These donors, healthy bone marrow donors, were studied. The study did not record CMV serostatus for this donor. With respect to this clone: Its cognate antigen is unknown.

This sequence was found in a young man in good health. Sequenced input: PBMCs.

This CDR3 is CASSATGVGANVLTF. In DNA form, the CDR3 reads TGTGCCAGCAGCGCTACAGGGGTTGGGGCCAACGTCCTGACTTTC. The gene calls are TRBV7-9 and TRBJ2-6, with TRBD1 identical over 7 bases. V shed 5 bases and J 3 bases; nucleotides not matched to a gene: 4. The CDR3 consists of 15 residues. CDR1 is SEHNR and CDR2 is FQNEAQ in the germline V gene (reference sequence).